This note documents a single TCR beta chain sequence. One end of the junction is discordant with germline, which a read error may explain. These data come from a study of blood T cell repertoires in COVID-19. Here immunoSEQ multiplex PCR was the method, and the copy in TCRdb shows in-frame clones only, minus some. The repertoire holds around 360,000 clones, with more than 70% as singletons. Assignments of participants to cohorts depended upon their own reported clinical history. This CDR3 has 13 residues. The germline V gene has CDR1 SNHLY and CDR2 FYNNEI. This receptor was obtained from a man in his forties in a cohort exposed to, infected with or recovered from COVID-19 (not recorded which). The V and J genes are TRBV2 and TRBJ2-7; 13 bases match TRBD2. Specimen: PBMCs or T cells enriched from blood (not recorded which). CDR3 DNA: TGTGCCAGCAGTAAGAGGACTAGCGGGAGTTTGGACTTC. The encoded protein is CASSKRTSGSLDF.